This passage covers 11 T cell receptor beta chains from one sample sequenced in a study of cytotoxic CD8 clonotypes in ibrutinib-treated CLL. This table comes from immunoSEQ multiplex PCR, and its TCRdb copy is limited to in-frame clones, with some not included. The table has around 310,000 clones, 80% seen once; the top ten hold 5% to 7%. The sequencing here drew on PBMCs, taken before ibrutinib treatment. The receptors here all came from a human donor with chronic lymphocytic leukemia.

The rearrangement joins TRBV19 to TRBJ2-2; the D gene is possibly TRBD2 (5 bases). V dropped 3 bases and J dropped 0 bases, with 11 bases sitting between them. Per the germline V gene, CDR1 is LNHDA and CDR2 is SQIVND (reference sequence). This CDR3 has 16 amino acids. The CDR3 DNA reads as TGTGCCAGTAGTATCGTGCGGGTTTCGAACACCGGGGAGCTGTTTTTT. It yields the protein CASSIVRVSNTGELFF. Together with reference TRBV19 and TRBJ2-2, the CDR3 gives the full variable domain: DGGITQSPKYLFRKEGQNVTLSCEQNLNHDAMYWYRQDPGQGLRLIYYSQIVNDFQKGDIAEGYSVSREKKESFPLTVTSAQKNPTAFYLCASSIVRVSNTGELFFGEGSRLTVL.

The chain employs TRBV7-9 and TRBJ2-7, with TRBD1 matching over 7 bases. The CDR3 loop spans 14 amino acids. Trimming took 3 bases from V and 2 from J; bases not matched to a gene: 4. CDR1 and CDR2 from the germline V gene are SEHNR and FQNEAQ (reference sequence). CDR3 sequence (DNA): TGTGCCAGCAGCTTCAGGGACAGACCCTACGAGCAGTACTTC. Encoded protein: CASSFRDRPYEQYF.

The chain employs TRBV9 and TRBJ1-2; D may be TRBD1 (5 bases). CDR3 length: 16 residues. The germline CDR1 and CDR2 sequences are SGDLS and YYNGEE. Trimming removed 3 bases at V and 7 bases at J, with 22 bases between. CDR3 amino acids: CASSALVNQGGGGYTF. CDR3 sequence (DNA): TGTGCCAGCAGCGCCCTAGTTAATCAGGGTGGAGGTGGCTACACCTTC. The full variable domain, completed using reference TRBV9 and TRBJ1-2, is DSGVTQTPKHLITATGQRVTLRCSPRSGDLSVYWYQQSLDQGLQFLIQYYNGEERAKGNILERFSAQQFPDLHSELNLSSLELGDSALYFCASSALVNQGGGGYTFGSGTRLTVV.

This clone appeared a few times. The V gene is TRBV5-1, the J gene TRBJ1-2; possibly TRBD1 for D (6 bases). CDR1 is SGHRS and CDR2 is YFSETQ in the germline V gene. Trimming removed 7 bases from V and 3 bases from J, with 19 bases in between. The CDR3 runs to 15 residues. The chain's CDR3 is CASGIGGPYDYGYTF. The CDR3 DNA reads TGCGCCAGCGGGATAGGGGGACCTTACGACTATGGCTACACCTTC.

The chain employs TRBV15 and TRBJ1-1, with D possibly matching TRBD1 (6 bases). The CDR3 runs 14 residues. Germline V gene sequence: CDR1 LNHNV, CDR2 YYDKDF (reference sequence). Trimming took 1 base from V and 1 from J, leaving 7 bases between them. CDR3 DNA: TGTGCCACCAGCAGAGTGGGGGCGAACACTGAAGCTTTCTTT. Translated: CATSRVGANTEAFF.

This chain links TRBV29-1 with TRBJ2-7, with TRBD2 matching 8 bases. Germline CDR1 and CDR2: SQVTM and ANQGSEA. The length of the CDR3 is 15 residues. Trimming removed 5 bases from V and 1 base from J; junction bases left unmatched: 10. The CDR3 spells CSVQKLAGGSYEQYF. CDR3 bases: TGCAGCGTTCAGAAGCTGGCGGGGGGTTCCTACGAGCAGTACTTC.

V is TRBV7-6 and J is TRBJ2-1, with D tentatively TRBD1 (6 bases). This CDR3 contains 19 residues. The germline V and J ends were trimmed by 6 bases and 4 bases, with 28 bases remaining between them. CDR1 and CDR2 (germline): SGHVS, FNYEAQ. CDR3: CASSRVRTDRRYGYNEQFF. The CDR3 coding sequence is TGTGCCAGCAGTAGGGTGAGGACAGACCGACGCTACGGGTACAATGAGCAGTTCTTC.

CDR3 sequence reads: CASSADRGLFWDTQYF. In DNA, the CDR3 is TGCGCCAGCAGCGCGGATAGGGGCCTTTTTTGGGATACGCAGTATTTT. V gene TRBV4-3 combines with J gene TRBJ2-3, with a possible D match to TRBD1 (5 bases). Germline values: CDR1 LGHNA, CDR2 YSLEER. The CDR3 sequence is 16 residues long. The V and J ends lost 5 bases and 6 bases respectively, with 21 bases between them.

A single count supports this clone. The chain links TRBV25-1 to TRBJ2-5, with 9 bases identical to TRBD1. This CDR3 spans 17 amino acids. Trimming at V came to 3 bases and at J to 2 bases, leaving 10 bases not matched to a gene. Germline loops: CDR1 MGHDK, CDR2 SYGVNS. The CDR3 coding sequence is TGTGCCAGCAGTGAGCCTTTGGACAGGGGAGGACAAGAGACCCAGTACTTC. It translates to CASSEPLDRGGQETQYF.

The sample holds one count of this clone. The chain employs TRBV6-4 and TRBJ1-5; D call uncertain. From germline, CDR1 is MRHNA and CDR2 SNTAGT. V lost 8 bases, J lost 4 bases, and 9 bases lay in between. This CDR3 contains 12 residues. The CDR3: CASGPDNQPQHF. The CDR3 coding sequence is TGTGCCAGCGGCCCGGATAATCAGCCCCAGCATTTT.

The chain recombines TRBV7-6 with TRBJ2-4; D not resolved. Deletions cut 7 bases from V and 0 bases from J, with 10 bases between. Germline CDR1 SGHVS, CDR2 FNYEAQ. The CDR3 consists of 14 residues. CDR3 protein: CASKSDLAKNIQYF. CDR3 nucleotides: TGTGCCAGCAAGTCGGATCTAGCCAAAAACATTCAGTACTTC.